This T cell receptor beta chain was recovered during a study of cytomegalovirus exposure and HLA in healthy donors. Note on this clone: The antigen is not known.

PCR was performed using 60 Vbeta and 13 Jbeta primers. TCRdb's copy holds only in-frame clones and misses some; the assay was immunoSEQ multiplex PCR. The sample lists roughly 190,000 clones, roughly 75% occurring once. The CDR3 spans 15 residues. The V end was cut by 6 bases, the J end by 4 bases, with 15 bases between. Germline V gene data show CDR1 as SGHAT and CDR2 as FQNNGV. Study observations and caveats: Certain sequence variants were highly shared and formed a cluster, and this cluster was likely a sequencing artifact. Most sequenced TCRs were rare (though some public TCRs occurred in many donors).

The chain is built from TRBV11-2 and TRBJ2-2; TRBD2 is a possible D gene (6 bases). The clonotype originates from a man aged 25 to 40 in good health and CMV-seropositive. Sequenced material: PBMCs. The CDR3 bases are TGTGCCAGCAGTCCGCGGGGTGTCTCCACCGGGGAGCTGTTTTTT. As protein: CASSPRGVSTGELFF.